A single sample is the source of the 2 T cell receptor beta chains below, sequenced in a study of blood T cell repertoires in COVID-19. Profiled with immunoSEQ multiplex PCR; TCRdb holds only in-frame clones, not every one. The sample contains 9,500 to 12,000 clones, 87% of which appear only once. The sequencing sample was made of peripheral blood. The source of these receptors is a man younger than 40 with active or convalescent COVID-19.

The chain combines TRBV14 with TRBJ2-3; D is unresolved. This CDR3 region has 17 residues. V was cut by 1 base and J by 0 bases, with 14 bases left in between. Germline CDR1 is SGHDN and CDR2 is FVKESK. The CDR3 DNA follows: TGTGCCAGCAGCCAAGTTTCCGTCGAGACTAGCACAGATACGCAGTATTTT. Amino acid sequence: CASSQVSVETSTDTQYF.

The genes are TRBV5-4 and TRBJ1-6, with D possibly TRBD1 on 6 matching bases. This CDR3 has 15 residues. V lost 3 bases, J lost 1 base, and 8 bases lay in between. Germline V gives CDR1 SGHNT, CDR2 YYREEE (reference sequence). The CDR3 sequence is CASSSQGSYNSPLHF. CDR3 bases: TGTGCCAGCAGCTCCCAGGGGTCCTATAATTCACCCCTCCACTTT. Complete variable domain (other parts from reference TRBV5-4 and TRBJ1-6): ETGVTQSPTHLIKTRGQQVTLRCSSQSGHNTVSWYQQALGQGPQFIFQYYREEENGRGNFPPRFSGLQFPNYSSELNVNALELDDSALYLCASSSQGSYNSPLHFGNGTRLTVT.